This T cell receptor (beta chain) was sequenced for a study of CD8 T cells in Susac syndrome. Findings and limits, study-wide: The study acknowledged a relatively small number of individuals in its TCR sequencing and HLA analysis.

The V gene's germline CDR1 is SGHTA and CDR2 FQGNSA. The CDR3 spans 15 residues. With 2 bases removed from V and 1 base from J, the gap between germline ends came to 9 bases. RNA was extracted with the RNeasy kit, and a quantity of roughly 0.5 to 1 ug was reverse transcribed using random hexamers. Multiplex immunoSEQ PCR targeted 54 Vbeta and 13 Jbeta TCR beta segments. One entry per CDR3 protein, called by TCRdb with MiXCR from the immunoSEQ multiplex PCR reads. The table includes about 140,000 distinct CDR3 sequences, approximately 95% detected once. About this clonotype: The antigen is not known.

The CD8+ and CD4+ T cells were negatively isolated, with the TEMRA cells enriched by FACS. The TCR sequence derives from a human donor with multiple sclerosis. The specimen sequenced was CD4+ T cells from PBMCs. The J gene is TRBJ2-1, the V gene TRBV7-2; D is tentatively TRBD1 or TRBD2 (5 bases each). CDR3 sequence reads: CASSLSEGSYNEQFF. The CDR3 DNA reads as TGTGCCAGCAGCTTATCCGAGGGGTCCTACAATGAGCAGTTCTTC. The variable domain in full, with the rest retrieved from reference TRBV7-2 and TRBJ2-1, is GAGVSQSPSNKVTEKGKDVELRCDPISGHTALYWYRQSLGQGLEFLIYFQGNSAPDKSGLPSDRFSAERTGGSVSTLTIQRTQQEDSAVYLCASSLSEGSYNEQFFGPGTRLTVL.